The 10 T cell receptor beta chains in this list originate from one sample, sequenced in a study of blood T cell repertoires in COVID-19. Produced via immunoSEQ multiplex PCR; TCRdb's table is partial and in-frame only. The data hold about 300,000 clones, with around 84% observed a single time. The source material was peripheral blood. These TCRs come from a human donor with COVID-19, enrolled during active disease. The donor label of this sample is uncertain.

A single count supports this clone. V and J are TRBV30 and TRBJ2-1; D unclear. Per the germline V gene, CDR1 is GTSNPN and CDR2 is SVGIG (reference sequence). V lost 2 bases and J lost 10, with 15 bases in between. CDR3 length: 13 amino acids. CDR3 coding DNA: TGTGCCTGGAGTAGGCCCCCTTACGGGGAGCAGTTCTTC. Translation: CAWSRPPYGEQFF.

This clone was counted a few times. V and J are TRBV25-1 and TRBJ1-6; TRBD1 might be the D (5 bases). The CDR3 is 14 residues long. Trimming left V 5 bases short and J 10 bases short, with 15 bases between. CDR1 and CDR2 from the germline V gene are MGHDK and SYGVNS. The CDR3 is CASSFRQGRSPLHF. CDR3 nucleotides: TGTGCCAGCAGTTTCAGGCAGGGAAGGTCACCCCTCCACTTT.

The chain links TRBV5-4 to TRBJ2-7, with D unresolved. CDR1 SGHNT and CDR2 YYREEE come from the germline V gene (reference sequence). The CDR3 consists of 14 residues. V was clipped by 2 bases and J by 0 bases, with 9 bases between them. CDR3 protein: CASSLKTSSYEQYF. The CDR3 nucleotides read TGTGCCAGCAGCTTAAAAACAAGCTCCTACGAGCAGTACTTC. The whole variable domain, filled in from reference TRBV5-4 and TRBJ2-7, reads ETGVTQSPTHLIKTRGQQVTLRCSSQSGHNTVSWYQQALGQGPQFIFQYYREEENGRGNFPPRFSGLQFPNYSSELNVNALELDDSALYLCASSLKTSSYEQYFGPGTRLTVT.

This rearrangement joins TRBV4-2 to TRBJ2-2; possible D gene TRBD2, 5 bases. This CDR3 comprises 14 residues. The germline V and J ends were trimmed by 3 bases and 5 bases, with 10 bases remaining between them. Looked up from germline, CDR1 is LGHNA and CDR2 is YNFKEQ. In DNA form, the CDR3 reads TGTGCCAGCAGCCAGGTTAGAGGGACCGGGGAGCTGTTTTTT. Translating it yields CASSQVRGTGELFF.

The chain couples TRBV5-4 to TRBJ2-2; 7 nucleotides agree with TRBD1. The CDR3 covers 16 residues. The trim removed 0 bases at V and 1 base at J, leaving 3 bases unmatched. Germline V gene data show CDR1 as SGHNT and CDR2 as YYREEE (reference sequence). The CDR3 reads CASSLGAGGNTGELFF. CDR3 in DNA: TGTGCCAGCAGCTTGGGGGCAGGGGGGAACACCGGGGAGCTGTTTTTT.

This chain uses TRBV5-1 with TRBJ2-2, with a possible D match to TRBD1 (5 bases). The CDR3 runs to 15 residues. V gave up 4 bases and J gave up 4 bases, with 14 bases separating them. The germline V gene has CDR1 SGHRS and CDR2 YFSETQ. The DNA for the CDR3 is TGCGCCAGCAGCCTAGGGGCCATGGGCACCGGGGAGCTGTTTTTT. This sequence encodes CASSLGAMGTGELFF. The full variable domain, its missing parts supplied by reference TRBV5-1 and TRBJ2-2, is KAGVTQTPRYLIKTRGQQVTLSCSPISGHRSVSWYQQTPGQGLQFLFEYFSETQRNKGNFPGRFSGRQFSNSRSEMNVSTLELGDSALYLCASSLGAMGTGELFFGEGSRLTVL.

This sequence joins TRBV28 and TRBJ2-1; 7 bases line up with TRBD2. Trimming cost V 4 bases and J 3 bases; bases outside gene matches: 6. The CDR3 is 15 residues long. In germline, CDR1 is MDHEN, CDR2 SYDVKM. The CDR3 DNA reads TGTGCCAGCAGTTGGACTTCTAGCGGCTACAATGAGCAGTTCTTC. Protein sequence: CASSWTSSGYNEQFF.

This sequence joins TRBV5-1 and TRBJ2-7; 7 nucleotides match TRBD1. V dropped 0 bases and J dropped 2; count of bases not matched to a gene: 14. Germline assignment: CDR1 SGHRS and CDR2 YFSETQ. This CDR3 region has 18 residues. The chain's CDR3 is CASSLAMGAGTVAYEQYF. CDR3 in DNA: TGCGCCAGCAGCTTGGCCATGGGGGCCGGGACAGTTGCCTACGAGCAGTACTTC.

The CDR3 nucleotides read TGTGCCAGCAGCAAACTAGCGGTCTCCTACAATGAGCAGTTCTTC. Translation: CASSKLAVSYNEQFF. The rearrangement links TRBV6-6 to TRBJ2-1; TRBD2 matches 8 bases. CDR1 is MNHNY and CDR2 is SVGAGI in the germline V gene (reference sequence). The junction had 4 bases not matched to a gene; V was cut back by 6 bases and J by 0 bases. CDR3 length equals 15 residues.

This clone was detected many times. CDR3 residues: CASRTGAISTREGYTF. The CDR3 nucleotides read TGTGCCAGCAGAACAGGGGCCATCTCCACGAGAGAAGGCTACACCTTC. The chain links TRBV19 to TRBJ1-2; 7 nucleotides agree with TRBD1. Germline V gives CDR1 LNHDA, CDR2 SQIVND (reference sequence). CDR3 length: 16 residues. J gave up 8 bases and V 9 bases, and 21 bases lay outside the gene matches.